These T cell receptor beta chains were read from a single sample in a study of shared clonotypes between healthy human individuals. Only in-frame clones appear in the TCRdb table, and some are missing; sequencing was by immunoSEQ multiplex PCR. In the table there are 2,500,000 or so clones, 85% to 95% of which are singletons. Sequencing used naive CD4+ T cells from PBMCs. These receptor sequences come from a man younger than 35 in good health. Some clones in this sample may be carry-over from other donors' samples. CDR3s include the opening cysteine and the closing phenylalanine or tryptophan. The order of the fields is clone size, D gene, J gene, V gene, CDR3 DNA, CDR3 protein. The D gene is left open where the match is weak. Only part of the rows carry a size: once, few, many, or a class if the clone is expanded.

clone_size: .
d_call: .
j_call: TRBJ2-3
v_call: TRBV29-1
cdr3_nt: TGCAGCGTTGAGGCCCGACAGGATAGCACAGATACGCAGTATTTT
cdr3_aa: CSVEARQDSTDTQYF

clone_size: .
d_call: TRBD1
j_call: TRBJ1-1
v_call: TRBV6-5
cdr3_nt: TGTGCCAGCAGACCTCGGGACAGGATGAACACTGAAGCTTTCTTT
cdr3_aa: CASRPRDRMNTEAFF

clone_size: .
d_call: .
j_call: TRBJ1-5
v_call: TRBV19
cdr3_nt: TGTGCCAGTAGTATAAGGAGGGTGGGTAGCAATCAGCCCCAGCATTTT
cdr3_aa: CASSIRRVGSNQPQHF

clone_size: .
d_call: .
j_call: TRBJ2-1
v_call: TRBV19
cdr3_nt: TGTGCCAGTAGTATCGCATTCCTAGCCGGCAATGAGCAGTTCTTC
cdr3_aa: CASSIAFLAGNEQFF

clone_size: .
d_call: .
j_call: TRBJ2-1
v_call: TRBV5-1
cdr3_nt: TGCGCCAGCAGCTTGGGGGGGAGTGAGCAGTTCTTC
cdr3_aa: CASSLGGSEQFF

clone_size: .
d_call: TRBD2
j_call: TRBJ2-7
v_call: TRBV7-8
cdr3_nt: TGTGTCCTCCCTAGCGGGATCCTTAGGATGGAGCAGTACTTC
cdr3_aa: CVLPSGILRMEQYF

clone_size: .
d_call: TRBD1
j_call: TRBJ2-7
v_call: TRBV5-4
cdr3_nt: TGTGCCAGCAGCTCTGCCCCCGGGACAGGGTCCTACGAGCAGTACTTC
cdr3_aa: CASSSAPGTGSYEQYF

clone_size: .
d_call: .
j_call: TRBJ2-2
v_call: TRBV4-3
cdr3_nt: TGCGCCAGCAGCCAAGATGGTTACACCGGGGAGCTGTTTTTT
cdr3_aa: CASSQDGYTGELFF

clone_size: .
d_call: .
j_call: TRBJ1-2
v_call: TRBV6-6
cdr3_nt: TGTGCCAGCAGTTACGAGTTGGTGGGTAACTATGGCTACACCTTC
cdr3_aa: CASSYELVGNYGYTF

clone_size: .
d_call: TRBD2
j_call: TRBJ2-7
v_call: TRBV7-2
cdr3_nt: TGTGCCAGCAACACCAACGTCGGGGGGACTAGCGGGATCGAGCAGTACTTC
cdr3_aa: CASNTNVGGTSGIEQYF

clone_size: .
d_call: .
j_call: TRBJ2-7
v_call: TRBV7-2
cdr3_nt: TGTGCCAGCAGCTTACGAAACTCCTACGAGCAGTACTTC
cdr3_aa: CASSLRNSYEQYF

clone_size: .
d_call: TRBD2
j_call: TRBJ2-1
v_call: TRBV2
cdr3_nt: TGTGCCAGCAGAGAGACTAGCGGGAGCTATAATGAGCAGTTCTTC
cdr3_aa: CASRETSGSYNEQFF

clone_size: .
d_call: .
j_call: TRBJ2-7
v_call: TRBV11-2
cdr3_nt: TGTGCCAGCAGCTTAGATAGGGTACCCTCCTACGAGCAGTACTTC
cdr3_aa: CASSLDRVPSYEQYF

clone_size: .
d_call: .
j_call: TRBJ1-4
v_call: TRBV13
cdr3_nt: TGTGCCAGCAGCTTAGGTCCACCGGGCGGAGAAAAACTGTTTTTT
cdr3_aa: CASSLGPPGGEKLFF

clone_size: .
d_call: .
j_call: TRBJ1-5
v_call: TRBV5-1
cdr3_nt: TGCGCCAGCAGCTTGGGAGACGGTAGCAATCAGCCCCAGCATTTT
cdr3_aa: CASSLGDGSNQPQHF

clone_size: .
d_call: TRBD1
j_call: TRBJ2-7
v_call: TRBV7-9
cdr3_nt: TGTGCCAGCAGCTCGGCCCTGGGGACAGGGGCCTACGAGCAGTACTTC
cdr3_aa: CASSSALGTGAYEQYF

clone_size: once
d_call: TRBD1
j_call: TRBJ1-2
v_call: TRBV11-2
cdr3_nt: TGTGCCAGCAGCTCCCCCCGCCGGGACAGGGCCCCCTATGGCTACACCTTC
cdr3_aa: CASSSPRRDRAPYGYTF

clone_size: .
d_call: .
j_call: TRBJ1-1
v_call: TRBV5-1
cdr3_nt: TGCGCCAGCAGCTTGGAGACAGGAGTCGGTCACACTGAAGCTTTCTTT
cdr3_aa: CASSLETGVGHTEAFF

clone_size: .
d_call: .
j_call: TRBJ2-2
v_call: TRBV19
cdr3_nt: TGTGCCAGTAATCGGCGGACCTCCTCCGGGGAGCTGTTTTTT
cdr3_aa: CASNRRTSSGELFF

clone_size: .
d_call: .
j_call: TRBJ1-1
v_call: TRBV18
cdr3_nt: TGTGCCAGCTCACCAGCGCGTCCGGCTGAAGCTTTCTTT
cdr3_aa: CASSPARPAEAFF

clone_size: once
d_call: TRBD2
j_call: TRBJ2-7
v_call: TRBV11-2
cdr3_nt: TGTGCCAGCAGCTTGGGGACTAGTTCAGTTTACGAGCAGTACTTC
cdr3_aa: CASSLGTSSVYEQYF

clone_size: .
d_call: .
j_call: TRBJ1-5
v_call: TRBV6-1
cdr3_nt: TGTGCCAGCAGTGGGGCGGACATAAATCAGCCCCAGCATTTT
cdr3_aa: CASSGADINQPQHF

clone_size: few
d_call: TRBD1
j_call: TRBJ1-2
v_call: TRBV7-2
cdr3_nt: TGTGCCAGCAGCTTAGGACAGGGCTATGGCTACACCTTC
cdr3_aa: CASSLGQGYGYTF

clone_size: .
d_call: TRBD2
j_call: TRBJ2-3
v_call: TRBV7-9
cdr3_nt: TGTGCCAGCAGCTTAACTAGCGGGACGGGAGATACGCAGTATTTT
cdr3_aa: CASSLTSGTGDTQYF

clone_size: .
d_call: TRBD2
j_call: TRBJ2-1
v_call: TRBV5-1
cdr3_nt: TGCGCCAGCAGCTCGAGACTAGCGGAAAGCTCCTACAATGAGCAGTTCTTC
cdr3_aa: CASSSRLAESSYNEQFF

clone_size: .
d_call: TRBD1
j_call: TRBJ2-7
v_call: TRBV7-3
cdr3_nt: TGTGCCAGCAGCCCAGGGACAGGGTTACACGAGCAGTACTTC
cdr3_aa: CASSPGTGLHEQYF

clone_size: .
d_call: .
j_call: TRBJ1-1
v_call: TRBV7-2
cdr3_nt: TGTGCCAGCAGCCTGACAGGGAACACTGAAGCTTTCTTT
cdr3_aa: CASSLTGNTEAFF

clone_size: .
d_call: .
j_call: TRBJ1-2
v_call: TRBV5-1
cdr3_nt: TGCGCCAGCAGCTCCGAGGGTACGACAGCCTATGGCTACACCTTC
cdr3_aa: CASSSEGTTAYGYTF

clone_size: .
d_call: TRBD1
j_call: TRBJ1-2
v_call: TRBV2
cdr3_nt: TGTGCCAGCAGCGGGGACAGGGAAAATGGCTACACCTTC
cdr3_aa: CASSGDRENGYTF

clone_size: .
d_call: .
j_call: TRBJ1-1
v_call: TRBV9
cdr3_nt: TGTGCCAGCAGTAAAGCTAGGATGAACACTGAAGCTTTCTTT
cdr3_aa: CASSKARMNTEAFF

clone_size: .
d_call: .
j_call: TRBJ1-2
v_call: TRBV29-1
cdr3_nt: TGCAGCGTCTTTTGGAGCTATGGCTACACCTTC
cdr3_aa: CSVFWSYGYTF

clone_size: .
d_call: TRBD2
j_call: TRBJ2-5
v_call: TRBV5-4
cdr3_nt: TGTGCCAGCAGCCCGGGACTAGCGGGCCTGGGAGAGACCCAGTACTTC
cdr3_aa: CASSPGLAGLGETQYF

clone_size: .
d_call: .
j_call: TRBJ1-3
v_call: TRBV10-3
cdr3_nt: TGTGCCATCAGTGTCTTTGGGGCAGATAAGTACTCTGGAAACACCATATATTTT
cdr3_aa: CAISVFGADKYSGNTIYF

clone_size: once
d_call: TRBD1
j_call: TRBJ1-2
v_call: TRBV7-9
cdr3_nt: TGTGCCAGCAGCTTGGGACAGGGGTTCTTTAGCTACACCTTC
cdr3_aa: CASSLGQGFFSYTF

clone_size: .
d_call: TRBD1
j_call: TRBJ1-3
v_call: TRBV27
cdr3_nt: TGTGCCAGCAGTTTATCGCCTTGGGGACAGGGGGTTGGAAACACCATATATTTT
cdr3_aa: CASSLSPWGQGVGNTIYF

clone_size: .
d_call: .
j_call: TRBJ1-2
v_call: TRBV6-5
cdr3_nt: TGTGCCAGCAGGAAACAGGGCTCAAGCCGTGGCTACACCTTC
cdr3_aa: CASRKQGSSRGYTF

clone_size: .
d_call: .
j_call: TRBJ2-2
v_call: TRBV4-3
cdr3_nt: TGCGCCAGCAGCCCCGATGGGCGGACCGTAGAGAGCACCGGGGAGCTGTTTTTT
cdr3_aa: CASSPDGRTVESTGELFF

clone_size: .
d_call: TRBD1
j_call: TRBJ2-7
v_call: TRBV30
cdr3_nt: TGTGCCTGGAGCCAACAGGGGTCCGCGGAGCAGTACTTC
cdr3_aa: CAWSQQGSAEQYF

clone_size: .
d_call: TRBD2
j_call: TRBJ2-1
v_call: TRBV6-1
cdr3_nt: TGTGCCAGCAGTGGTCTGAGCGGGAGACGAGGCAATGAGCAGTTCTTC
cdr3_aa: CASSGLSGRRGNEQFF

clone_size: .
d_call: TRBD1
j_call: TRBJ2-1
v_call: TRBV7-3
cdr3_nt: TGTGCCAGCAGCCTGACAGGGGATGAGCAGTTCTTC
cdr3_aa: CASSLTGDEQFF

clone_size: few
d_call: TRBD2
j_call: TRBJ2-7
v_call: TRBV5-6
cdr3_nt: TGTGCCAGCAGCCCTCAATTGGGAGGGAACTACGAGCAGTACTTC
cdr3_aa: CASSPQLGGNYEQYF

clone_size: .
d_call: .
j_call: TRBJ2-7
v_call: TRBV6-1
cdr3_nt: .
cdr3_aa: CASSGRVAGGNEF

clone_size: .
d_call: TRBD2
j_call: TRBJ2-3
v_call: TRBV7-2
cdr3_nt: TGTGCCAGCAGCTCGGGACTACCAGGCACAGATACGCAGTATTTT
cdr3_aa: CASSSGLPGTDTQYF

clone_size: once
d_call: .
j_call: TRBJ2-3
v_call: TRBV5-1
cdr3_nt: TGCGCCAGCAGCTTCGTCTCGGCTATGATCACAGATACGCAGTATTTT
cdr3_aa: CASSFVSAMITDTQYF

clone_size: .
d_call: TRBD1
j_call: TRBJ1-2
v_call: TRBV28
cdr3_nt: TGTGCCGTACGAAAGGGACAGGCCTTTGGCTACACCTTC
cdr3_aa: CAVRKGQAFGYTF

clone_size: .
d_call: .
j_call: TRBJ2-2
v_call: TRBV5-1
cdr3_nt: TGCGCCAGCAGCTTGGGTTTAGCGAACACCGGGGAGCTGTTTTTT
cdr3_aa: CASSLGLANTGELFF

clone_size: once
d_call: .
j_call: TRBJ2-7
v_call: TRBV2
cdr3_nt: TGTGCCAGCACGTCGGAATACGAGCAGTACTTC
cdr3_aa: CASTSEYEQYF

clone_size: .
d_call: TRBD1
j_call: TRBJ2-5
v_call: TRBV5-1
cdr3_nt: TGCGCCAGCAGCTTGGCCGGGACAGCCGCCCAAGAGACCCAGTACTTC
cdr3_aa: CASSLAGTAAQETQYF

clone_size: .
d_call: .
j_call: TRBJ2-2
v_call: TRBV2
cdr3_nt: TGTGCCAGCAGTGAAGAAGTTAACACCGGGGAGCTGTTTTTT
cdr3_aa: CASSEEVNTGELFF

clone_size: .
d_call: .
j_call: TRBJ2-5
v_call: TRBV18
cdr3_nt: TGTGCCAGCTCACCTACAGGAAATCAAGAGACCCAGTACTTC
cdr3_aa: CASSPTGNQETQYF

clone_size: .
d_call: .
j_call: TRBJ1-1
v_call: TRBV6-1
cdr3_nt: TGTGCCAGCAGTGCCGACAGGAACACTGAAGCTTTCTTT
cdr3_aa: CASSADRNTEAFF

clone_size: .
d_call: TRBD2
j_call: TRBJ2-3
v_call: TRBV4-2
cdr3_nt: TGTGCCAGCAGCCTTGGACTAGCGGGAGGCAATACGCAGTATTTT
cdr3_aa: CASSLGLAGGNTQYF

clone_size: .
d_call: .
j_call: TRBJ1-2
v_call: TRBV5-4
cdr3_nt: TGTGCCAGCAGCTTACGGGAGGGCTATGGCTACACCTTC
cdr3_aa: CASSLREGYGYTF

clone_size: once
d_call: TRBD1
j_call: TRBJ2-5
v_call: TRBV10-2
cdr3_nt: TGCGCCAGCTGGGACAGTGCCGGCCAAGAGACCCAGTACTTC
cdr3_aa: CASWDSAGQETQYF